Below, one T cell receptor (beta chain) is given with its context. Its cognate antigen has yet to be identified. Qualities for individual bases were not recorded, and no much larger clone is one base off. CDR1 and CDR2 (LNHDA, SQIVND) derive from the germline V gene (reference sequence). V is clipped by 7 bases and J by 3 bases, and the sequence between their germline boundaries is 9 bases long. The CDR3 numbers 12 residues from cysteine through phenylalanine. Only CDR3 DNA is held: 36 bases, read in frame from base 1. Samples from volunteer blood donors who had recovered from COVID-19 were contributed by a second Seattle source. The collaborating institutions used their own protocols to collect whole blood in K2EDTA tubes. For TCRbeta analysis, collaborator samples were shipped as frozen whole blood, as isolated PBMCs, or as DNA extracted from either sample type. This entry is derived from a study of blood T cell repertoires in COVID-19 (TCRdb year 2020). Broadly, across the study: Samples covering the acute and convalescent phases of COVID-19 were provided by collaborators in the United States, Italy and Spain. The samples were drawn from the first 160 participants of the ongoing ImmuneRACE study and from some 1,300 subjects provided by 6 global collaborators. The prospective study material was composed of cDNA or gDNA derived from T cells, B-cell-depleted T cells, or PBMCs. Nearly every sample came with metadata listing a de-identified subject ID, COVID-19 status, age in years and sex. The repertoires were released in a freely available public database meant as a resource for research on the immune response to SARS-CoV-2. Where available, HLA class I and class II types were obtained from metadata supplied by the sample provider rather than from assay-based typing. The dataset comprised deeply sampled blood TCRbeta repertoires from subjects exposed to, actively infected with, or recovered from COVID-19. The investigation overall reported the following: The quantity of clinical and demographic metadata differed by source and by participant and was supplied without curation.

TCRbeta CDR3 regions were amplified from genomic DNA using the immunoSEQ Assay, a bias-controlled multiplex PCR. As for the original processing: Nucleated cell counts per sample were estimated from amplification of reference gene primers within the assay. To quantify the absolute abundance of each unique TCRbeta CDR3 rearrangement, sequence reads were collapsed and filtered. For each sample, productive Simpson clonality was calculated as the square root of Simpson's diversity index over productive rearrangements. TCRdb obtained this table from immuneACCESS and retained in-frame rearrangements with V and J assigned. These tables miss some clones; where compared with another copy, unresolved V genes account for less than half of the shortfall, and the remainder is unexplained. D and trimming were read from the DNA, whereas the V and J calls and clone size are those reported in that table. The sample table holds hundreds of thousands of clones, of which roughly nine tenths were seen once. In total, the top ten clones hold roughly 6% of the sample.

The sequence links TRBV19 to TRBJ1-1, with a weak D call of TRBD1 (6 bases match). The specimen sequenced was peripheral blood. The sequence was obtained from a man in his 60s who had recovered from COVID-19. The CDR3 here reads CASIGQYTEAFF. DNA sequence: TGTGCCAGTATTGGACAGTACACTGAAGCTTTCTTT.